This is a list of T cell receptor beta chains from one sample in a study of blood T cell repertoires in COVID-19. The assay was immunoSEQ multiplex PCR, and TCRdb's table has in-frame clones only and misses some. The sample lists about 76,000 clones, approximately 84% occurring once. The sequencing sample was made of peripheral blood. Receptors originate from a man aged 60 to 69 with COVID-19, enrolled during active disease. The conserved cysteine and the conserved F or W are not part of the CDR3 here. Clone size is not always given. Where it is, it says once, few, many or a class for expanded clones.

TRBV14,TRBJ2-3,.,ASSRLAGSTDTQY
TRBV30,TRBJ2-2,.,AWRPGTSGGSAGELF
TRBV6-5,TRBJ2-1,few,ASSPRWGLGSGQF
TRBV11-2,TRBJ2-7,.,ASSLIVRGEGEQY
TRBV29-1,TRBJ2-7,.,SVGRTGSGSNEQY
TRBV7-6,TRBJ2-1,once,ASSSTSGASYNEQF
TRBV10-3,TRBJ2-1,.,AISLTSGSRNEQF
TRBV5-6,TRBJ2-1,.,ASISGPWQF
TRBV9,TRBJ2-3,.,ASSVGTDSRSDTQY
TRBV12-5,TRBJ1-2,.,ASGKAGGAYGYT
TRBV7-9,TRBJ1-4,.,ASSLNPTGFSEKLF
TRBV10-2,TRBJ2-2,.,ASRDSGGAYEELF
TRBV3-1/TRBV3-2,TRBJ2-7,.,ASSQREGNEQY
TRBV10-1,TRBJ1-4,.,ASSVGTGGTNEKLF
TRBV19,TRBJ1-5,.,ASSSGTGADQPQH
TRBV5-1,TRBJ1-3,few,ASSDGRGSGNTIY
TRBV11-2,TRBJ2-1,.,ASSSVAGGPLNEQF
TRBV5-1,TRBJ2-7,.,ASSLTGSYAYEQY
TRBV28,TRBJ1-5,.,ASTPSGAGTNRPQH
TRBV13,TRBJ2-3,.,ASSLGLNTDTQY
TRBV5-1,TRBJ2-7,.,ASSLDTSGSTSEQY
TRBV18,TRBJ1-3,.,ASSAYIGLPGGGNTIY
TRBV5-5,TRBJ1-4,.,ASSLIQGDEKLF
TRBV6-4,TRBJ1-1,.,ASSRDRGGDTEAF
TRBV30,TRBJ2-7,.,AWSVLEVSYEQY
TRBV29-1,TRBJ2-3,.,SVEVKQGIGTDTQY
TRBV10-2,TRBJ1-5,.,ASSRDRERNQPQH
TRBV6-1,TRBJ1-2,once,ASSDTGGDGYT
TRBV10-3,TRBJ1-1,.,AISETGYTEAF
TRBV2,TRBJ2-5,.,ASSSAVETQY
TRBV3-1/TRBV3-2,TRBJ1-5,.,ASSQHQDREGQPQH
TRBV12-5,TRBJ2-5,.,ASAGGADANQETQY
TRBV3-1/TRBV3-2,TRBJ2-3,.,ASSKWLGTDTQY
TRBV28,TRBJ1-1,.,ASRGGALTEAF
TRBV28,TRBJ2-5,.,ASSLAGGEQETQY
TRBV24-1,TRBJ2-1,.,ATSDFAAGNREQF
TRBV30,TRBJ2-3,.,AWSRGSGDTQY
TRBV9,TRBJ1-2,.,ASSVAEGEWGGYT
TRBV9,TRBJ2-1,.,ASSETGLAGMNEQF
TRBV12-5,TRBJ1-5,.,ASGNGQGWENQPQH
TRBV7-9,TRBJ1-1,.,ASSSTSGRAGYSTEAF
TRBV27,TRBJ2-7,once,ASILRPGGNEQY
TRBV30,TRBJ1-6,few,AWGENNSPLH
TRBV6-4,TRBJ2-6,few,ASIRTISGANVLT
TRBV7-9,TRBJ1-2,.,ASSFQGTDGYT
TRBV25-1,TRBJ1-2,.,ASSGRGQEYGYT
TRBV7-3,TRBJ2-3,.,ASSLQSASTDTQY
TRBV5-1,TRBJ2-1,.,ASSSSGGGNYNEQF
TRBV29-1,TRBJ1-1,.,SVEIGNTEAF
TRBV19,TRBJ2-7,.,ASSIRAGAYEQY
TRBV6-5,TRBJ1-1,.,ASSFGLELGTEAF
TRBV5-5,TRBJ2-3,.,ASSLEGQGIADTQY